The 18 T cell receptor beta chains below come from one sample, sequenced in a study of regulatory T cells in long-lasting Graves disease. Time point reported: newly diagnosed GD, antithyroid drugs for less than 3 months. From RNA extracted from PBMCs, the TCR library was made. Construction of the TCR beta libraries employed iRepertoire HTBI primers in conjunction with Arm-PCR of CDR3 regions. TCRdb redid the calling of the multiplex PCR reads with MiXCR, one entry per CDR3 protein. The sample yields 550,000 to 650,000 distinct CDR3 sequences, 15% to 20% seen once. These records were also assigned to another study, of T cells in Graves' hyperthyroidism and ophthalmopathy.

The source was peripheral blood mononuclear cells (PBMCs), collected at new diagnosis, from a patient treated with antithyroid drugs. All receptors come from a man aged 18 to 30 with Graves disease.

This clonotype was seen ten or more times. This chain connects TRBV28 to TRBJ2-7; no firm D call. The CDR3 is made up of 13 amino acids. Per the germline V gene, CDR1 is MDHEN and CDR2 is SYDVKM. The V gene lost 3 bases and the J gene lost 2 bases, with 8 bases spanning the gap. In DNA form, the CDR3 reads TGTGCCAGCAGTTTCACGTGGACCTACGAGCAGTACTTC. Its protein product is CASSFTWTYEQYF. Variable domain in full (rest from reference TRBV28 and TRBJ2-7): DVKVTQSSRYLVKRTGEKVFLECVQDMDHENMFWYRQDPGLGLRLIYFSYDVKMKEKGDIPEGYSVSREKKERFSLILESASTNQTSMYLCASSFTWTYEQYFGPGTRLTVT.

The J gene is TRBJ1-1, the V gene TRBV6-1, with 9 bases fitting TRBD1. This CDR3 region has 14 residues. Losses at the gene ends were 6 bases for V and 5 bases for J; bases not matched to a gene: 7. The germline V gene has CDR1 MNHNS and CDR2 SASEGT. The CDR3, as DNA: TGTGCCAGCAGGGCCACAGGGGGCAGGACTGAAGCTTTCTTT. Protein: CASRATGGRTEAFF.

This clonotype was seen a few times. The chain joins TRBV7-2 to TRBJ2-7; 7 nucleotides align to TRBD2. The CDR3 is 17 amino acids. V gave up 1 base and J gave up 2 bases; unmatched junction bases: 11. Germline V gene sequence: CDR1 SGHTA, CDR2 FQGNSA. DNA for the CDR3: TGTGCCAGCAGCTTAGGTCGTGGGGGGGTCCTCCCCTACGAGCAGTACTTC. Protein: CASSLGRGGVLPYEQYF.

This clonotype came up a few times. The chain is built from TRBV27 and TRBJ1-5, with 7 positions matching TRBD1. The CDR3 consists of 14 residues. V lost 5 bases, J lost 6 bases, and 7 bases stayed unmatched. Germline CDR1 MNHEY, CDR2 SMNVEV (reference sequence). The chain's CDR3 is CASSLGSGGQPQHF. CDR3 sequence (DNA): TGTGCCAGCAGTCTCGGGTCAGGGGGTCAGCCCCAGCATTTT.

At least ten counts were recorded for this clonotype. V gene TRBV30 combines with J gene TRBJ2-1; 11 bases match TRBD2. Unmatched junction bases numbered 2, after V lost 4 bases and J lost 6 bases. Germline V gene lookup returns CDR1 GTSNPN and CDR2 SVGIG (reference sequence). The CDR3 runs 13 residues. Here the CDR3 reads CAWNLAGGNEQFF. CDR3 in DNA: TGTGCCTGGAATCTAGCGGGAGGCAATGAGCAGTTCTTC.

This clonotype was detected only a few times. V gene TRBV27 combines with J gene TRBJ2-3; D is perhaps TRBD2 (5 bases). Trimming took 4 bases from V and 2 from J, leaving 10 bases between them. CDR1 and CDR2 from the germline V gene are MNHEY and SMNVEV (reference sequence). The CDR3 runs 14 residues. CDR3: CASSSSGNTDTQYF. CDR3 DNA sequence: TGTGCCAGCAGTTCCTCGGGAAACACAGATACGCAGTATTTT.

This clonotype was counted between two and nine times. The V and J genes are TRBV4-1 and TRBJ2-7; D may be TRBD1 (7 bases). The V and J ends lost 4 bases and 1 base respectively, with 23 bases between them. CDR1 is MGHRA and CDR2 is YSYEKL in the germline V gene. There are 18 residues in the CDR3. The CDR3 sequence is CASSPHGGGRGVSYEQYF. The CDR3, as DNA: TGCGCCAGCAGCCCGCATGGCGGTGGCAGGGGGGTTTCCTACGAGCAGTACTTC.

Only a few counts were recorded for this clonotype. V gene TRBV7-9 combines with J gene TRBJ2-7; tentative D call: TRBD1 (6 bases). The CDR3 is 14 residues long. Trimming cost V 5 bases and J 3 bases, with 14 bases left between them. Germline V gene data show CDR1 as SEHNR and CDR2 as FQNEAQ (reference sequence). DNA of the CDR3: TGTGCCAGCAGCCCCCGGGACACCCTCTACGAGCAGTACTTC. Its protein product is CASSPRDTLYEQYF.

This clonotype was observed at least ten times. The rearrangement uses TRBV20-1 and TRBJ2-1; unclear D gene. CDR1 is DFQATT and CDR2 is SNEGSKA in the germline V gene (reference sequence). This CDR3 spans 12 amino acids. Trimming pared 3 bases from V and 4 bases from J, leaving 7 bases between. CDR3 in amino acids: CSASVRYNEQFF. CDR3 nucleotide sequence: TGCAGTGCTAGTGTCCGGTACAATGAGCAGTTCTTC.

The chain is built from TRBV19 and TRBJ2-2, with 9 nucleotides matching TRBD1. Germline-derived CDR1 and CDR2 are LNHDA and SQIVND (reference sequence). The V and J ends lost 6 bases and 2 bases, in that order; junction bases with no gene match: 13. CDR3 size: 18 residues. CDR3: CASSPGTGRIQNTGELFF. CDR3 in DNA: TGTGCCAGTAGCCCCGGGACAGGGAGGATACAAAACACCGGGGAGCTGTTTTTT.

This clonotype was seen repeatedly, ten times or more. This chain uses TRBV28 with TRBJ2-7; 14 bases agree with TRBD2. Germline loops: CDR1 MDHEN, CDR2 SYDVKM. After removal of 5 bases from V and 4 bases from J, the junction contained 7 bases not matched to a gene. The CDR3 loop spans 16 amino acids. Here the CDR3 reads CASSPYGTSGRYEQYF. CDR3 coding DNA: TGTGCCAGCAGTCCTTACGGGACTAGCGGGAGATACGAGCAGTACTTC.

Many counts were recorded for this clonotype. The chain is built from TRBV20-1 and TRBJ1-6; D gene unclear. The V end lost 3 bases, the J end lost 15 bases, and 9 bases lay between the germline ends. Germline V gives CDR1 DFQATT, CDR2 SNEGSKA (reference sequence). CDR3 length equals 10 residues. CDR3 region: CSARSEILHF. The CDR3 region has the DNA TGCAGTGCTAGGTCAGAGATCCTCCACTTT.

This clonotype was seen at least ten times. V and J are TRBV20-1 and TRBJ2-7, with D unclear. Trimming stripped 2 bases from V and 4 bases from J, with 9 bases between. The CDR3 has 12 amino acids. CDR1 and CDR2 (germline): DFQATT, SNEGSKA (reference sequence). In DNA form, the CDR3 reads TGCAGTGCTAGAACCGAACAATACGAGCAGTACTTC. Its protein is CSARTEQYEQYF.

This clonotype was detected once. A junction end diverges from the germline sequence, so it may reflect a read error. The rearrangement uses TRBV6-2 or TRBV6-3 and TRBJ2-7, with 12 bases that match TRBD1. The CDR3 runs to 15 residues. Germline loops: CDR1 MNHEY, CDR2 SVGEGT. The CDR3 spells CASSYGGTGGNEQYF. CDR3 coding DNA: TGCGCCAGCAGTTATGGGGGGACAGGGGGCAACGAGCAGTACTTC.

This clonotype came up many times. The chain links TRBV27 to TRBJ1-1; D call uncertain. The CDR3 is 13 amino acids. Germline CDR1 is MNHEY and CDR2 is SMNVEV (reference sequence). V was pared by 6 bases and J by 1 base, with 9 bases between. The CDR3, as DNA: TGTGCCAGCAGCTTCGCCCCGAACACTGAAGCTTTCTTT. Its protein product is CASSFAPNTEAFF.

The chain links TRBV5-4 to TRBJ2-7; D possibly corresponds to TRBD1 (5 bases). Trimming left V 0 bases short and J 5 bases short, with 9 bases between. The CDR3 has 13 residues. Germline V gene sequence: CDR1 SGHNT, CDR2 YYREEE (reference sequence). CDR3: CASSLGRVHEQYF. DNA for the CDR3: TGTGCCAGCAGCTTGGGCAGGGTCCACGAGCAGTACTTC.

This clonotype was seen at least ten times. The chain couples TRBV30 to TRBJ2-1; no definite D call. The CDR3 spans 14 residues. The V gene's germline CDR1 is GTSNPN and CDR2 SVGIG (reference sequence). V shed 4 bases and J shed 3 bases, with 13 bases lying between them. The CDR3 bases are TGTGCCTGGAAGGGCTGGGCCAACTACAATGAGCAGTTCTTC. It translates to CAWKGWANYNEQFF.

A few counts support this clonotype. The genes are TRBV29-1 and TRBJ2-1, with 9 bases matching TRBD1. Germline CDR1 reads SQVTM; CDR2 reads ANQGSEA. CDR3 length: 13 amino acids. The J segment lost 5 bases and the V segment lost 7 bases, leaving 6 bases of the junction unmatched. The CDR3 sequence is CSGDGTGNNEQFF. The DNA for the CDR3 is TGCAGCGGTGACGGGACAGGGAACAATGAGCAGTTCTTC.